Listed below are T cell receptor beta chains from one sample, sequenced in a study of blood T cell repertoires in COVID-19. Method: immunoSEQ multiplex PCR; TCRdb's copy keeps in-frame clones and lacks some. The sample holds some 41,000 clones, around 82% seen once. What was sequenced was peripheral blood. The receptors were sampled from a woman in her sixties or seventies with acute or convalescent COVID-19. Both conserved end residues are part of each CDR3. Each record gives: CDR3 protein, CDR3 DNA, D gene, J gene, V gene, clone size, CDR3 length. A D gene is named only where the DNA matches it firmly. For some rows the clone size is stated as once, few or many, or as a class when expanded; others skip it.

CDR3: CASSYAEGEQYF
DNA: TGTGCCAGCAGTTACGCCGAGGGCGAGCAGTACTTC
D: NA
J: TRBJ2-7
V: TRBV6-6
size: once
length: 12

CDR3: CASSLSTGELFF
DNA: TGTGCCAGCAGTCTAAGCACCGGGGAGCTGTTTTTT
D: NA
J: TRBJ2-2
V: TRBV6-2/TRBV6-3
size: NA
length: 12

CDR3: CASSPTGLATDTQYF
DNA: TGTGCCAGCAGTCCCACAGGGCTAGCCACAGATACGCAGTATTTT
D: NA
J: TRBJ2-3
V: TRBV6-5
size: NA
length: 15

CDR3: CASSLDQGRSNEQFF
DNA: TGTGCCAGCAGCTTAGATCAGGGCCGTAGCAATGAGCAGTTCTTC
D: NA
J: TRBJ2-1
V: TRBV7-2
size: once
length: 15

CDR3: CASRPLGGDSNQPQHF
DNA: TGTGCCAGTAGGCCCCTGGGAGGGGACAGCAATCAGCCCCAGCATTTT
D: NA
J: TRBJ1-5
V: TRBV19
size: NA
length: 16

CDR3: CATSRPGTFEAFF
DNA: TGTGCCACCAGCAGGCCCGGGACTTTTGAAGCTTTCTTT
D: NA
J: TRBJ1-1
V: TRBV15
size: NA
length: 13

CDR3: CASSINAGLETQYF
DNA: TGTGCCAGTAGTATAAACGCAGGGTTAGAGACCCAGTACTTC
D: NA
J: TRBJ2-5
V: TRBV19
size: NA
length: 14

CDR3: CASSSTGGERNTEAFF
DNA: TGTGCCAGCAGCTCCACGGGGGGGGAGAGAAACACTGAAGCTTTCTTT
D: NA
J: TRBJ1-1
V: TRBV2
size: NA
length: 16

CDR3: CASSFRDRVSYNEQFF
DNA: TGTGCCAGCAGCTTCCGGGACAGGGTTTCTTACAATGAGCAGTTCTTC
D: TRBD1
J: TRBJ2-1
V: TRBV5-6
size: once
length: 16

CDR3: CASSLDGAGDVTDTQYF
DNA: TGTGCCAGCAGCTTAGACGGTGCAGGGGACGTCACAGATACGCAGTATTTT
D: NA
J: TRBJ2-3
V: TRBV7-3
size: few
length: 17

CDR3: CASSIVWADWNTEAFF
DNA: TGTGCCAGTAGTATAGTTTGGGCAGATTGGAACACTGAAGCTTTCTTT
D: NA
J: TRBJ1-1
V: TRBV19
size: NA
length: 16

CDR3: CAWSTRSGRQFF
DNA: TGTGCCTGGAGTACACGGAGCGGGAGGCAGTTCTTC
D: TRBD2
J: TRBJ2-1
V: TRBV30
size: NA
length: 12

CDR3: CASSQVDRKGKDTQYF
DNA: TGTGCCAGCAGCCAGGTCGACAGGAAGGGGAAAGATACGCAGTATTTT
D: NA
J: TRBJ2-3
V: TRBV14
size: NA
length: 16

CDR3: CASSLLPGSGRRNEQFF
DNA: TGTGCCAGCAGCCTCCTCCCGGGTAGCGGGAGGCGAAATGAGCAGTTCTTC
D: TRBD2
J: TRBJ2-1
V: TRBV3-1/TRBV3-2
size: NA
length: 17

CDR3: CASSKQDNSPLHF
DNA: TGTGCCAGCTCTAAACAGGATAATTCACCCCTCCACTTT
D: NA
J: TRBJ1-6
V: TRBV18
size: few
length: 13

CDR3: CASSSPGLAGGKNTGELFF
DNA: TGTGCCAGCAGTTCTCCGGGACTAGCGGGAGGGAAAAACACCGGGGAGCTGTTTTTT
D: TRBD2
J: TRBJ2-2
V: TRBV27
size: NA
length: 19